This is a list of T cell receptor beta chains from one sample in a study of T cells in Graves' hyperthyroidism and ophthalmopathy. TCRdb re-called the multiplex PCR reads through MiXCR, storing one row per CDR3 protein. Among a few hundred thousand distinct CDR3 sequences listed, 15% were seen once. Material: blood. The receptors were gathered from a woman aged 30 to 39 with Graves' hyperthyroidism. Each CDR3 is given without its conserved first and last residue.

J gene	V gene	CDR3 protein
TRBJ2-5	TRBV12-3/TRBV12-4	ASSLPWGGRETQY
TRBJ1-2	TRBV30	AWIHGASLLPYGYT
TRBJ1-5	TRBV6-1	ASKADRQSNQPQH
TRBJ1-4	TRBV6-2/TRBV6-3	ASSYSSEVREKLF
TRBJ2-7	TRBV2	ASSDLGRVSYEQY
TRBJ2-2	TRBV20-1	SARPAEGTGELF
TRBJ2-7	TRBV6-2/TRBV6-3	ASSYKAGKGADYEQY
TRBJ1-1	TRBV20-1	SAPRVNLAGEAF
TRBJ2-3	TRBV14	ASSQLAGISTDTQY
TRBJ2-3	TRBV10-2	ASSRQGKNLRPTDTQY
TRBJ2-5	TRBV5-1	ASSLVAGGWKTQY
TRBJ2-3	TRBV7-8	ASSLRDRGPDTQY
TRBJ2-2	TRBV7-9	ASSLVGSDTGELF
TRBJ1-1	TRBV15	ASRPGQGAANTEAF
TRBJ2-1	TRBV10-3	ATLGGGDYNEQF
TRBJ2-7	TRBV5-4	ASSLGGILYEQY
TRBJ1-3	TRBV7-2	ASSRDSAVNTIY
TRBJ2-5	TRBV6-1	ASRLAGVEETQY
TRBJ1-6	TRBV28	ASKDRRASPLH
TRBJ2-1	TRBV28	ANSLSVSGNEQF
TRBJ2-7	TRBV7-8	ASSFRGQDNYEQY
TRBJ1-5	TRBV18	ASSRQGEHQPQH
TRBJ2-1	TRBV20-1	SALGPRNEQF
TRBJ1-5	TRBV4-1	ASSQGATYSNQPQH
TRBJ2-7	TRBV12-3/TRBV12-4	ASSLSSGAYEQY
TRBJ2-2	TRBV6-1	ASSEGPSGRGGTGELF
TRBJ2-7	TRBV6-1	ASTRTGTSGARSYEQY
TRBJ1-5	TRBV28	ASSLSAANQPQH
TRBJ1-3	TRBV28	ASRPSGNTIY
TRBJ2-1	TRBV15	ATSGWGDSSYNEQF
TRBJ2-5	TRBV19	ASSIVTGIGETQY
TRBJ2-7	TRBV18	ASSPPSRRGEEQY
TRBJ2-3	TRBV6-1	ASSEGSAPSTDTQY
TRBJ2-3	TRBV28	ASSLAGEYTDTQY
-	TRBV19	ASSIDWAGTDTQH
TRBJ2-1	TRBV6-5	ASSYSLAGVSRNEQF
TRBJ2-3	TRBV2	ASQTSGRVDTQY
TRBJ2-5	TRBV24-1	ATSGDLGTQY
TRBJ2-7	TRBV7-2	ASSLRTSGRAGYEQY
TRBJ2-7	TRBV11-2	ASSLAPGAGGYEQY
TRBJ2-5	TRBV7-3	ASSFGLADKETQY
TRBJ2-1	TRBV9	ASSATSGRGGSYNEQF
TRBJ2-4	TRBV28	ASSQGDKNIQY
TRBJ2-7	TRBV20-1	SARRGLLAYEQY
TRBJ2-1	TRBV5-1	ASNVRDPGGGEQF
TRBJ1-3	TRBV10-3	AISIGGRHSGNTIY
TRBJ2-2	TRBV10-3	AISAIPGNTGELF
TRBJ2-5	TRBV9	ASSVGQGPQPQY
TRBJ1-5	TRBV19	ASSISWAGAPYQPQH
TRBJ1-2	TRBV14	ASSQVEVNYGYT
TRBJ2-7	TRBV5-1	ASSAPGGSYEQY
TRBJ2-2	TRBV15	ATSRDSGGYTGELF
TRBJ2-7	TRBV29-1	SVLVGQGEQY
TRBJ2-1	TRBV12-3/TRBV12-4	ASKLVNEQF
TRBJ1-4	TRBV29-1	SVERPGTNEKLF
TRBJ2-1	TRBV12-3/TRBV12-4	ASRPIADGSSYNEQF
TRBJ2-1	TRBV18	ASSLGRAGNEQF
TRBJ2-7	TRBV14	ASSHWTDSYEQY
TRBJ2-7	TRBV20-1	SASRPGQAAYEQY
TRBJ1-2	TRBV6-1	ASTLDRTSSGYT